Listed here are 2 T cell receptor beta chains from one sample, sequenced in a study of T cell responses to AZD1222 COVID-19 vaccine. The data were produced by immunoSEQ multiplex PCR, yet TCRdb's version contains in-frame clones alone and is incomplete. The sample has 95,000 to 110,000 clones; around nine tenths are singletons. The sample consisted of peripheral blood, taken on day 0 of AZD1222 vaccination. These receptor sequences come from an adult in good health.

V is TRBV3-1 (or the pseudogene TRBV3-2) and J is TRBJ2-3; TRBD1 aligns across 7 bases. Germline V gives CDR1 LGHDT, CDR2 YNNKEL (reference sequence). This CDR3 is 15 amino acids long. Trimming removed 3 bases from V and 1 base from J; junction bases left unmatched: 4. CDR3 coding DNA: TGTGCCAGCAGCCACCTCGGACAGGGCACAGATACGCAGTATTTT. Encoded protein: CASSHLGQGTDTQYF.

The chain recombines TRBV27 with TRBJ2-3; perhaps TRBD1 as D (6 bases). Germline CDR1 is MNHEY and CDR2 is SMNVEV (reference sequence). The CDR3 loop spans 19 amino acids. V was pared by 3 bases and J by 2 bases, with 24 bases between. The CDR3 coding sequence is TGTGCCAGCAGTTTTAAGGGGCAGGTCGGTGGGGGCGCCACAGATACGCAGTATTTT. This translates into CASSFKGQVGGGATDTQYF.